A single sample gave rise to the 5 T cell receptor beta chains below, sequenced in a study of T-cell reconstitution after alpha-beta-depleted transplantation in children. Preparing the TCRbeta library involved the use of unique molecular identifiers. TCRdb used MiXCR to reprocess the PCR reads, holding one entry per CDR3 protein. The sample comprises about 370,000 distinct CDR3 sequences, over 20% of which are singletons, and 3.8% rests with the top ten. The specimen comprised PBMCs from the stem cell graft donor, sampled from the stem cell graft. These receptors were obtained from a human donor who donated a stem cell graft to a child with acute myeloid leukemia.

This clonotype has a count of ten or more. The gene calls are TRBV4-2 and TRBJ2-7; D is perhaps TRBD2 (7 bases). This CDR3 is 13 amino acids long. With 0 bases removed from V and 7 bases from J, the gap between germline ends came to 10 bases. Germline CDR1 and CDR2: LGHNA and YNFKEQ. The CDR3 spells CASSQEGGHEQYF. In DNA form, the CDR3 reads TGTGCCAGCAGCCAAGAGGGGGGGCATGAGCAGTACTTC.

This clonotype was observed a handful of times. J is TRBJ2-1 and V is TRBV4-1; 8 positions agree with TRBD2. The V and J ends lost 1 base and 5 bases, in that order; junction bases with no gene match: 7. Germline-derived CDR1 and CDR2 are MGHRA and YSYEKL. This CDR3 contains 16 residues. The CDR3, as DNA: TGCGCCAGCAGCCAAGGGGGCGGGAGGAAGAACAATGAGCAGTTCTTC. Its translation is CASSQGGGRKNNEQFF.

CDR3 bases: TGTGCCAGCTCGACAGGGGATGGAGAGACCCAGTACTTC. The encoded protein is CASSTGDGETQYF. V and J are TRBV12-3 or TRBV12-4 and TRBJ2-5, with TRBD1 identical over 8 bases. This CDR3 has 13 amino acids. Trimming at V came to 8 bases and at J to 4 bases, leaving 6 bases not matched to a gene.

The chain has TRBV20-1 and TRBJ2-7; 8 bases align to TRBD2. The germline V gene has CDR1 DFQATT and CDR2 SNEGSKA (reference sequence). This CDR3 region has 15 residues. The junction had 7 bases not matched to a gene; V was cut back by 0 bases and J by 3 bases. CDR3 in amino acids: CSARDLAGGNYEQYF. The CDR3 bases are TGCAGTGCTAGAGATCTTGCGGGAGGTAACTACGAGCAGTACTTC.

The chain is built from TRBV5-6 and TRBJ2-3, with TRBD2 identical over 9 bases. CDR3 size: 16 residues. V shed 3 bases, J shed 2 bases, and the junction held 7 bases outside the gene matches. Germline-derived CDR1 and CDR2 are SGHDT and YYEEEE. The CDR3: CASSWGLAGPTDTQYF. In nucleotides, the CDR3 is TGTGCCAGCAGCTGGGGCCTAGCGGGACCCACAGATACGCAGTATTTT.